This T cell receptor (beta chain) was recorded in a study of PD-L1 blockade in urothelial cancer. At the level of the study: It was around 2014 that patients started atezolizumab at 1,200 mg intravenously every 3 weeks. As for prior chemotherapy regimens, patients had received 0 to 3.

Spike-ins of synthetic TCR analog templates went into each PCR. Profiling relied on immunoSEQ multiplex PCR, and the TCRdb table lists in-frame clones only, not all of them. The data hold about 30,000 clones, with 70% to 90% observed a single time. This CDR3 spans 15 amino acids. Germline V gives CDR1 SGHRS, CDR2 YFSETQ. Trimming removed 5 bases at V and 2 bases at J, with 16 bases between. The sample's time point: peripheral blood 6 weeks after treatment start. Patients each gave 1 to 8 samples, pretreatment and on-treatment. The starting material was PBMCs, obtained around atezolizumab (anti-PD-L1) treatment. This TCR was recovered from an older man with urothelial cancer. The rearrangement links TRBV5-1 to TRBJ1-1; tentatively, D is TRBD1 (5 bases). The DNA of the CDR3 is TGCGCCAGCAGTCCCCCAGGGCATTCCAACACTGAAGCTTTCTTT. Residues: CASSPPGHSNTEAFF.